Listed here is a single T cell receptor beta chain. Sequence at one end of the junction differs from germline and may be a read error. This sample is part of a study of control samples from healthy donors and cancer patients. Germline V CDR1 and CDR2: SNHLY, FYNNEI. The CDR3 totals 16 residues. The repertoire was sequenced with immunoSEQ multiplex PCR; TCRdb's copy has only in-frame clones and lacks some. The sample includes 110,000 to 150,000 clones, 80% to 95% seen only once; the top ten take approximately 11%. The clonotype originates from a young man in good health. The chain recombines TRBV2 with TRBJ1-2; D gene uncertain. The sample was blood. For the CDR3, the DNA is TGTGCCAGCAGGGAAGACTCGACGTATTCTAACTATGGCTACACCTTC. This gives the protein CASREDSTYSNYGYTF.